One and the same sample provided the 15 T cell receptor beta chains below, sequenced in a study of T cells after somatic rescue of genetic block. Generated by immunoSEQ multiplex PCR, the TCRdb table keeps only in-frame clones and is missing some. There are approximately 71,000 clones in the sample; about nine tenths occur only once, and about 3% lies in the top ten. The specimen sequenced was peripheral blood mononuclear cells (PBMCs). The receptors here all came from a man in his forties.

This chain joins TRBV18 and TRBJ1-2; 8 positions match TRBD1. This CDR3 is built from 18 residues. V dropped 1 base and J dropped 5; count of bases not matched to a gene: 15. The V gene's germline CDR1 is KGHSH and CDR2 LQKENI. In DNA form, the CDR3 reads TGTGCCAGCTCACCACGCGGGACAGGCGGTCGTGCCACTTATGGCTACACCTTC. Its translation: CASSPRGTGGRATYGYTF.

This CDR3 reads CASAATSALYNEQFF. CDR3 sequence (DNA): TGTGCCAGCGCCGCGACTAGCGCCCTCTACAATGAGCAGTTCTTC. J is TRBJ2-1 and V is TRBV11-3, with 8 bases that match TRBD2. The V segment lost 8 bases and the J segment 3 bases; nucleotides outside the gene matches: 9. Germline V gene lookup returns CDR1 SGHNT and CDR2 YENEEA. This CDR3 is 15 amino acids long. Full variable domain (outside the CDR3, taken from reference TRBV11-3 and TRBJ2-1): EAGVVQSPRYKIIEKKQPVAFWCNPISGHNTLYWYLQNLGQGPELLIRYENEEAVDDSQLPKDRFSAERLKGVDSTLKIQPAELGDSAVYLCASAATSALYNEQFFGPGTRLTVL.

This chain joins TRBV7-9 and TRBJ2-1; 7 nucleotides line up with TRBD1. The CDR3 extends over 15 amino acids. Germline V lookup: CDR1 SEHNR, CDR2 FQNEAQ (reference sequence). Germline trimming cut 1 base from V and 7 bases from J; bases unmatched to any gene: 7. CDR3 in DNA: TGTGCCAGCAGCTTAGTACCGAACAGGGGTAATGAGCAGTTCTTC. It encodes CASSLVPNRGNEQFF.

The V gene is TRBV6-5, the J gene TRBJ2-7, with a possible D match to TRBD1 (5 bases). The V and J ends lost 0 bases and 6 bases respectively, with 12 bases between them. There are 14 residues in the CDR3. Germline V gives CDR1 MNHEY, CDR2 SVGAGI. This CDR3 is CASSYSYQGTEQYF. The CDR3 region has the DNA TGTGCCAGCAGTTACTCGTACCAGGGAACCGAGCAGTACTTC.

The chain combines TRBV11-1 with TRBJ2-5, with 7 bases aligning to TRBD1. Germline loops: CDR1 SGHAT, CDR2 FQDESV (reference sequence). Trimming removed 6 bases from V and 2 bases from J; junction bases left unmatched: 9. This CDR3 has 15 amino acids. The CDR3 DNA follows: TGTGCCAGCAGGCATCCGGGACAGCCTCAAGAGACCCAGTACTTC. It is translated as CASRHPGQPQETQYF.

V is TRBV6-5 and J is TRBJ2-7; 12 nucleotides line up with TRBD2. This CDR3 comprises 14 residues. The ends lost 6 bases at V and 4 bases at J; junction bases unmatched: 4. Germline V gene lookup returns CDR1 MNHEY and CDR2 SVGAGI. This chain's CDR3 is CASSRTSGIYEQYF. Written as DNA, the CDR3 is TGTGCCAGCAGCCGGACTAGCGGGATATACGAGCAGTACTTC.

The chain couples TRBV13 to TRBJ1-3, with no clear D. There are 17 residues in the CDR3. Germline V CDR1 and CDR2: PRHDT, FYEKMQ (reference sequence). Deletions cut 0 bases from V and 4 bases from J, with 16 bases between. The CDR3 loop reads CASSLGPGTATGNTIYF. The CDR3 bases are TGTGCCAGCAGCTTAGGCCCCGGAACGGCTACCGGAAACACCATATATTTT.

This chain connects TRBV25-1 to TRBJ2-7; 8 positions agree with TRBD2. The J segment lost 0 bases and the V segment lost 8 bases, leaving 3 bases of the junction unmatched. The germline CDR1 and CDR2 sequences are MGHDK and SYGVNS. This CDR3 spans 13 amino acids. The CDR3 nucleotides read TGTGCCAGCTCCGGGGGGGCCTCCTACGAGCAGTACTTC. Its protein is CASSGGASYEQYF.

This chain connects TRBV5-4 to TRBJ2-7; no firm D call. Germline-derived CDR1 and CDR2 are SGHNT and YYREEE (reference sequence). The CDR3 totals 12 residues. Deletions cut 1 base from V and 6 bases from J, with 8 bases between. The CDR3 DNA is TGTGCCAGCAGCTTGTCCAGTTCCGAGCAGTACTTC. Translated: CASSLSSSEQYF.

The chain carries TRBV10-2 and TRBJ2-1; a weak D match, TRBD2 (7 bases). V lost 3 bases to trimming and J lost 2 bases, with 11 bases between them. From germline, CDR1 is WSHSY and CDR2 SAAADI. The CDR3 contains 15 residues. The DNA for the CDR3 is TGCGCCAGCAGTGATTGGGGGGGCCCCTACAATGAGCAGTTCTTC. It is translated as CASSDWGGPYNEQFF.

The chain employs TRBV5-1 and TRBJ2-2; a weak D match, TRBD2 (6 bases). CDR3 length: 13 amino acids. Germline loops: CDR1 SGHRS, CDR2 YFSETQ. Trimming left V 2 bases short and J 6 bases short, with 8 bases between. DNA of the CDR3: TGCGCCAGCAGCTTCACGGGGGCCGGGGAGCTGTTTTTT. Translated, it gives CASSFTGAGELFF.

V and J are TRBV7-8 and TRBJ1-2; 9 nucleotides align to TRBD1. The trim removed 3 bases at V and 5 bases at J, leaving 13 bases unmatched. This CDR3 spans 17 amino acids. Germline-derived CDR1 and CDR2 are SGHVS and FQNEAQ. In DNA form, the CDR3 reads TGTGCCAGCAGCTTGGGGGAGGGACAGGGATTTTCGTATGGCTACACCTTC. Translating gives CASSLGEGQGFSYGYTF.

The chain links TRBV5-1 to TRBJ2-1; D gene unclear. CDR3 length equals 17 residues. Germline CDR1 and CDR2: SGHRS and YFSETQ. Trimming removed 0 bases at V and 2 bases at J, with 15 bases between. CDR3 amino acids: CASSLVPSGNPYNEQFF. DNA of the CDR3: TGCGCCAGCAGCTTGGTCCCGTCGGGTAACCCCTACAATGAGCAGTTCTTC. The complete variable domain, with remaining parts taken from reference TRBV5-1 and TRBJ2-1, reads KAGVTQTPRYLIKTRGQQVTLSCSPISGHRSVSWYQQTPGQGLQFLFEYFSETQRNKGNFPGRFSGRQFSNSRSEMNVSTLELGDSALYLCASSLVPSGNPYNEQFFGPGTRLTVL.

This chain connects TRBV19 to TRBJ2-3; 8 bases line up with TRBD1. Unmatched junction bases numbered 4, after V lost 0 bases and J lost 2 bases. There are 16 residues in the CDR3. CDR1 and CDR2 from the germline V gene are LNHDA and SQIVND (reference sequence). This CDR3 reads CASSIDADRVTDTQYF. In DNA, the CDR3 is TGTGCCAGTAGTATAGATGCGGACAGGGTCACAGATACGCAGTATTTT.

The chain uses TRBV7-2 and TRBJ2-3; D unclear. Looked up from germline, CDR1 is SGHTA and CDR2 is FQGNSA. Trimming pared 1 base from V and 6 bases from J, leaving 2 bases between. CDR3 length: 11 amino acids. DNA of the CDR3: TGTGCCAGCAGCTTAGAGGATACGCAGTATTTT. Protein: CASSLEDTQYF.